This T cell receptor beta chain was identified in a study of CD8+ T cells in alopecia areata. V shed 6 bases and J 4 bases; nucleotides not matched to a gene: 7. The germline gives CDR1 SGHKS, CDR2 YYEKEE (reference sequence). The length of the CDR3 is 15 residues. After isolation, RNA underwent reverse transcription to generate cDNA as the sequencing template. Produced via immunoSEQ multiplex PCR; TCRdb's table is partial and in-frame only. In the table there are 85,000 to 110,000 clones, 65% to 90% of which are singletons. Documented treatment: oral pan-JAK inhibitor, 5-10 mg twice daily. The clonotype was recovered from a human donor with alopecia areata. Here the sequenced sample was CD8+ T cells sorted from blood, taken between weeks 30 and 35, from a patient treated with tofacitinib. J is TRBJ2-7 and V is TRBV5-5; TRBD2 matches 13 bases. CDR3 region: CASTETSGGPYEQYF. The CDR3 coding sequence is TGTGCCAGCACCGAGACTAGCGGGGGGCCATACGAGCAGTACTTC.